These T cell receptor beta chains were read from a single sample in a study of metastatic and nonmetastatic thyroid tumors. TCRdb re-processed the PCR reads through MiXCR. The sample consists of about 7,400 clones, over 2.5% of them appearing once. Material: tumor tissue. The receptor set was obtained from a female donor with papillary thyroid cancer or a benign thyroid nodule (not recorded which). Some clones in this sample may be carry-over from other donors' samples. Both conserved end residues are part of each CDR3. The order of the fields is V gene, D gene, clone size, J gene, CDR3 protein, CDR3 DNA. A D gene is named only where the DNA matches it firmly. Clone size is given for some rows only: seen once, a few or many times, or a class if the clone is expanded.

v_call: TRBV12-3/TRBV12-4
d_call: TRBD1
clone_size: many
j_call: TRBJ2-1
cdr3_aa: CASSFTGENNNEQFF
cdr3_nt: TGTGCCAGCAGTTTTACAGGGGAGAACAACAATGAGCAGTTCTTC

v_call: TRBV6-1
d_call: -
clone_size: medium-sized
j_call: TRBJ2-7
cdr3_aa: CASSEATAVSYEQYF
cdr3_nt: TGTGCCAGCAGTGAAGCGACTGCCGTCTCCTACGAGCAGTACTTC

v_call: TRBV5-1
d_call: TRBD2
clone_size: medium-sized
j_call: TRBJ2-3
cdr3_aa: CASSLKALAGTDTQYF
cdr3_nt: TGCGCCAGCAGCTTGAAGGCCCTAGCGGGCACAGATACGCAGTATTTT

v_call: TRBV9
d_call: TRBD2
clone_size: many
j_call: TRBJ2-3
cdr3_aa: CASSVAGTRADTQYF
cdr3_nt: TGTGCCAGCAGCGTAGCTGGGACTAGGGCAGATACGCAGTATTTT

v_call: TRBV5-4
d_call: -
clone_size: many
j_call: TRBJ2-1
cdr3_aa: CASRVRLDGNEQFF
cdr3_nt: TGTGCCAGCAGGGTTCGACTAGATGGCAATGAGCAGTTCTTC

v_call: TRBV7-9
d_call: TRBD1
clone_size: many
j_call: TRBJ2-7
cdr3_aa: CASSLAQGAIYEQYF
cdr3_nt: TGTGCCAGCAGCTTAGCGCAGGGGGCGATATACGAGCAGTACTTC

v_call: TRBV9
d_call: TRBD2
clone_size: many
j_call: TRBJ2-3
cdr3_aa: CASSVGLAGLLSTDTQYF
cdr3_nt: TGTGCCAGCAGCGTGGGACTAGCGGGACTCCTGAGCACAGATACGCAGTATTTT

v_call: TRBV11-2
d_call: -
clone_size: medium-sized
j_call: TRBJ1-1
cdr3_aa: CASSLGTALTEAFF
cdr3_nt: TGTGCCAGCAGCTTAGGAACAGCACTCACTGAAGCTTTCTTT

v_call: TRBV5-1
d_call: -
clone_size: medium-sized
j_call: TRBJ2-2
cdr3_aa: CASSLEGSYTGELFF
cdr3_nt: TGCGCCAGCAGCTTGGAAGGGTCATACACCGGGGAGCTGTTTTTT

v_call: TRBV4-1
d_call: TRBD1
clone_size: many
j_call: TRBJ2-2
cdr3_aa: CASSQRWGGQGPGELFF
cdr3_nt: TGCGCCAGCAGCCAACGCTGGGGGGGACAGGGCCCCGGGGAGCTGTTTTTT

v_call: TRBV30
d_call: -
clone_size: many
j_call: TRBJ1-1
cdr3_aa: CAWSVIDVGTEAFF
cdr3_nt: TGTGCCTGGAGTGTAATAGACGTCGGGACTGAAGCTTTCTTT

v_call: TRBV20-1
d_call: -
clone_size: medium-sized
j_call: TRBJ1-5
cdr3_aa: CSARGLDGDYNQPQHF
cdr3_nt: TGCAGTGCTAGGGGTTTGGACGGGGATTACAATCAGCCCCAGCATTTT

v_call: TRBV3-1
d_call: -
clone_size: many
j_call: TRBJ2-7
cdr3_aa: CASSQGTAAYEQYF
cdr3_nt: TGTGCCAGCAGCCAGGGCACGGCCGCCTACGAGCAGTACTTC

v_call: TRBV5-1
d_call: -
clone_size: medium-sized
j_call: TRBJ2-3
cdr3_aa: CASSLERGSTDTQYF
cdr3_nt: TGCGCCAGCAGCTTGGAACGGGGTAGCACAGATACGCAGTATTTT

v_call: TRBV7-3
d_call: TRBD2
clone_size: many
j_call: TRBJ2-1
cdr3_aa: CASSSRGSGRASGEQFF
cdr3_nt: TGTGCCAGCAGCTCCCGGGGTAGCGGGAGGGCCAGTGGTGAGCAGTTCTTC

v_call: TRBV11-2
d_call: -
clone_size: many
j_call: TRBJ2-7
cdr3_aa: CASSFDVSSYEQYF
cdr3_nt: TGTGCCAGCAGCTTTGACGTTAGCTCCTACGAGCAGTACTTC

v_call: TRBV15
d_call: -
clone_size: medium-sized
j_call: TRBJ2-2
cdr3_aa: CATSRGAGETGELFF
cdr3_nt: TGTGCCACCAGCAGGGGGGCAGGGGAGACCGGGGAGCTGTTTTTT

v_call: TRBV19
d_call: TRBD1
clone_size: -
j_call: TRBJ1-1
cdr3_aa: CASSGQEGTEAFF
cdr3_nt: TGTGCCAGTAGTGGACAGGAGGGGACTGAAGCTTTCTTT

v_call: TRBV9
d_call: TRBD1
clone_size: medium-sized
j_call: TRBJ2-5
cdr3_aa: CASSDPGTGRKTQYF
cdr3_nt: TGTGCCAGCAGCGACCCAGGGACAGGGAGGAAGACCCAGTACTTC

v_call: TRBV6-2/TRBV6-3
d_call: TRBD2
clone_size: medium-sized
j_call: TRBJ2-7
cdr3_aa: CASREASGSYEQYF
cdr3_nt: TGTGCCAGCAGGGAGGCTAGCGGGAGCTACGAGCAGTACTTC

v_call: TRBV28
d_call: -
clone_size: -
j_call: TRBJ2-1
cdr3_aa: CVNSSLVTFENEQFF
cdr3_nt: TGTGTCAACAGTTCTCTGGTGACATTTGAGAATGAGCAGTTCTTC

v_call: TRBV19
d_call: -
clone_size: medium-sized
j_call: TRBJ1-5
cdr3_aa: CASSSRTLGDQPQHF
cdr3_nt: TGTGCCAGTAGTAGTCGGACCTTAGGGGATCAGCCCCAGCATTTT